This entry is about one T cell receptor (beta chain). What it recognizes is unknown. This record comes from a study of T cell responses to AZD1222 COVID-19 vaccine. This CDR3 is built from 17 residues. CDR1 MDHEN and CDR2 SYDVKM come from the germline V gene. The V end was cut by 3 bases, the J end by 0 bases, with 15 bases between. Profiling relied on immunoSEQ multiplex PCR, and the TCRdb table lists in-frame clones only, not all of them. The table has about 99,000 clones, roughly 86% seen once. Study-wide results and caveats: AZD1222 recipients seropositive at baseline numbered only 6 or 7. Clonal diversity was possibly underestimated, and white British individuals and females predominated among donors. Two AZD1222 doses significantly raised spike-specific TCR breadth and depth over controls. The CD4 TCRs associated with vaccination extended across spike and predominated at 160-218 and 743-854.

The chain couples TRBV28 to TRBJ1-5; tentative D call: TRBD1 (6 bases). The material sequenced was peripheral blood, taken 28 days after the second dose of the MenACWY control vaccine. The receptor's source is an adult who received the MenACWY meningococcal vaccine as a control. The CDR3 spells CASSFSLGTRSNQPQHF. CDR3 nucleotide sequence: TGTGCCAGCAGTTTTAGTCTGGGGACACGTAGCAATCAGCCCCAGCATTTT.